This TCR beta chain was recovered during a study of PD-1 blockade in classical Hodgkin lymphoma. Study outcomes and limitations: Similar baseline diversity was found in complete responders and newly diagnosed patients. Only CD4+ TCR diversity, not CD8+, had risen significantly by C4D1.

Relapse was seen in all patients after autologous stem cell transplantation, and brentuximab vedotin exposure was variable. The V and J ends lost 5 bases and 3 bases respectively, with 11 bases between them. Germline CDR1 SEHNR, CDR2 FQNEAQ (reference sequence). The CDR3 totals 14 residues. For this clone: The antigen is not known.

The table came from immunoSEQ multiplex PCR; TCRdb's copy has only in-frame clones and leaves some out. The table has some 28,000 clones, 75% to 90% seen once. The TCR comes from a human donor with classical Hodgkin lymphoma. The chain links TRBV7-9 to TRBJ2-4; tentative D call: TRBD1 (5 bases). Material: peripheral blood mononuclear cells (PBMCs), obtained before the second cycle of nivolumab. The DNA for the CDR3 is TGTGCCAGCAGCCCTGACAGCCTCAAAAACATTCAGTACTTC. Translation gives CASSPDSLKNIQYF.